The 15 T cell receptor delta chains in this list originate from one sample, sequenced in a study of gamma-delta T cells after stem cell transplantation. TCRdb made new clone calls on the RT-PCR reads using CATT. Of roughly 3,000 delta-chain clones in the sample, 1.5% to 2% were seen once. Sequencing was performed on gamma-delta T cells. The origin of the receptors is a human donor. It is not recorded whose cells these are; they may come from a transplant donor.

Details on this clone: The protein recorded in TCRdb matches a much larger clone and deviates from this DNA's translation at residue 6, suggesting a read error; the protein here is obtained by translating the DNA. The rearrangement joins TRDV2 to TRDJ1; D unclear. Trimming stripped 1 base from V and 4 bases from J, with 15 bases between. Germline V lookup: CDR1 GEAIGNYY, CDR2 EKD. The CDR3 consists of 15 residues. The CDR3 nucleotides read TGTGCCTGTGACACGTCGTACTCAGCCGGCGATAAACTCATCTTT. Translating gives CACDTSYSAGDKLIF.

By sample share, this clone is large. The same CDR3 also results from other DNA sequences found in this sample. The chain carries TRDV2 and TRDJ1; 8 positions agree with TRDD3. The germline CDR1 and CDR2 sequences are GEAIGNYY and EKD. The CDR3 runs to 17 residues. Unmatched junction bases numbered 13, after V lost 0 bases and J lost 5 bases. CDR3 DNA sequence: TGTGCCTGTGACACCGTAGGGCTGGGGGAAGCGGCAGATAAACTCATCTTT. It encodes CACDTVGLGEAADKLIF.

Within the sample, this clone is large (0.1 to 1%). The sample contains more than one DNA sequence encoding this CDR3. V gene TRDV2 combines with J gene TRDJ1, with 8 bases that match TRDD3. Per germline, CDR1 GEAIGNYY and CDR2 EKD. The length of the CDR3 is 14 residues. V shed 3 bases and J 2 bases; nucleotides not matched to a gene: 4. The CDR3 sequence: CACDPLGDTDKLIF. CDR3 nucleotides: TGTGCCTGTGACCCGTTGGGGGATACCGATAAACTCATCTTT.

This clone was seen a few times. Only one base separates this from a far larger clonotype, so it likely reflects a read error. Other nucleotide sequences from this sample produce the same CDR3. This rearrangement joins TRDV2 to TRDJ3, with D tentatively TRDD3 (6 bases). CDR3 length: 22 residues. Deletions cut 0 bases from V and 0 bases from J, with 23 bases between. The germline gives CDR1 GEAIGNYY, CDR2 EKD. The CDR3: CACDTATGGYSKSSWDTRQMFF. The CDR3 DNA reads as TGTGCCTGTGACACCGCTACTGGAGGATACTCTAAAAGCTCCTGGGACACCCGACAGATGTTTTTC.

Concerning this clone itself: Other DNA sequences in the sample encode the same CDR3. The genes are TRDV2 and TRDJ1; 8 bases fit TRDD3. Trimming at V came to 0 bases and at J to 2 bases, leaving 16 bases not matched to a gene. This CDR3 spans 19 amino acids. CDR1 and CDR2 from the germline V gene are GEAIGNYY and EKD. CDR3 sequence reads: CACDTVRLGDGRRTDKLIF. CDR3 nucleotide sequence: TGTGCCTGTGACACCGTTCGATTGGGGGATGGTCGAAGAACCGATAAACTCATCTTT.

This clone is medium-sized in the sample. A far larger clone is one base from this, pointing to a likely read error. The V gene is TRDV3, the J gene TRDJ1; D ambiguous. CDR3 size: 15 residues. CDR1 TVYSNPD and CDR2 GDNSRS come from the germline V gene (reference sequence). The CDR3 region is CAFETPISHADKPIF. DNA of the CDR3: TGTGCCTTTGAGACCCCTATATCCCACGCCGATAAACCCATCTTT. Variable domain in full (rest from reference TRDV3 and TRDJ1): CDKVTQSSPDQTVASGSEVVLLCTYDTVYSNPDLFWYRIRPDYSFQFVFYGDNSRSEGADFTQGRFSVKHILTQKAFHLVISPVRTEDSATYYCAFETPISHADKPIFGKGTRVTVEP.

The chain links TRDV2 to TRDJ1; D is unclear. V was pared by 3 bases and J by 1 base, with 17 bases between. This CDR3 has 16 residues. Germline loops: CDR1 GEAIGNYY, CDR2 EKD. CDR3 sequence reads: CACDHIGSLVTDKLIF. CDR3 nucleotides: TGTGCCTGTGACCATATCGGGAGTCTTGTCACCGATAAACTCATCTTT.

This clone occurred a few times. The translation of this DNA and the TCRdb protein of a much larger clone differ at residue 4, probably owing to a read error; the protein shown here is translated from the DNA. V is TRDV2 and J is TRDJ1, with 13 bases identical to TRDD3. The CDR3 sequence is 18 residues long. Germline lookup yields CDR1 GEAIGNYY and CDR2 EKD. J was trimmed by 0 bases and V by 5 bases; bases with no gene match: 11. CDR3 residues: CACGHVLGDTRNTDKLIF. DNA for the CDR3: TGTGCCTGTGGCCACGTACTGGGGGATACGCGTAACACCGATAAACTCATCTTT.

In its sample, this clone was seen a few times. The amino acid sequence in TCRdb belongs to a much larger clone and departs from this DNA's translation at residue 6, likely a sequencing read error; the sequence shown is translated from the DNA. V gene TRDV2 combines with J gene TRDJ1; 12 bases map to TRDD3. Trimming cost V 3 bases and J 6 bases; bases outside gene matches: 10. There are 16 residues in the CDR3. The germline CDR1 and CDR2 sequences are GEAIGNYY and EKD. Written as DNA, the CDR3 is TGTGCCTGTGACCCACTACTGGGGGATACCCCGAATAAACTCATCTTT. This encodes CACDPLLGDTPNKLIF.

A remark on this clone: The amino acid sequence in TCRdb belongs to a much larger clone and departs from this DNA's translation at residue 6, likely a sequencing read error; the sequence shown is translated from the DNA. V is TRDV2 and J is TRDJ1; possibly TRDD3 for D (6 bases). The germline V gene encodes CDR1 GEAIGNYY and CDR2 EKD. Trimming removed 3 bases from V and 4 bases from J, with 14 bases in between. The CDR3 is made up of 14 amino acids. The CDR3 reads CACDLQGDLDKLIF. The CDR3 DNA sequence: TGTGCCTGTGACCTACAGGGGGACCTCGATAAACTCATCTTT.

This clone is termed medium-sized. V is TRDV1 and J is TRDJ1; 13 nucleotides match TRDD3. V shed 5 bases and J 0 bases; nucleotides not matched to a gene: 21. CDR1 TSWWSYY and CDR2 QGS come from the germline V gene. The CDR3 is 22 residues long. DNA of the CDR3: TGTGCTCTTGGGCCACCCCCGCGACTGGGGGATACGCTTACCCCGTACACCGATAAACTCATCTTT. Amino acid sequence: CALGPPPRLGDTLTPYTDKLIF.

This clone was seen a few times. A much larger clone is a single base away; this may be a read error. The sample contains more than one DNA sequence encoding this CDR3. The rearrangement joins TRDV2 to TRDJ1; 13 bases match TRDD3. The CDR3 totals 19 residues. Germline lookup yields CDR1 GEAIGNYY and CDR2 EKD. CDR3 in DNA: TGTGCCTGTGACCCGGTACTGGGGGATACGCCCAAATACACCGATAAGCTCATCTTT. This gives the protein CACDPVLGDTPKYTDKLIF.

This clone is medium-sized in the sample. Given a far larger clone just one base away, this is likely a sequencing read error. The genes are TRDV3 and TRDJ1, with D unclear. The CDR3 length is 15 residues. Germline loops: CDR1 TVYSNPD, CDR2 GDNSRS (reference sequence). V dropped 2 bases and J dropped 3 bases, with 19 bases sitting between them. CDR3 bases: TGTGCCTTTGAGATCCCTATATCCCACGCCGATAAACTCATCTTT. Residues: CAFEIPISHADKLIF.

As to this clone: One junction end disagrees with the germline gene, perhaps due to a read error. Different DNA sequences within this sample yield the same CDR3. V usage is TRDV2 and J usage is TRDJ1; a possible D gene is TRDD3 (6 bases). CDR1 and CDR2 from the germline V gene are GEAIGNYY and EKD. This CDR3 is built from 18 residues. Here the CDR3 reads CACDIVRGDPEYTDKLIF. The CDR3 coding sequence is TGCGCCTGTGACATAGTGCGGGGGGACCCGGAGTACACCGATAAACTCATCTTT.

In its sample, this clone was seen a few times. Given a far larger clone just one base away, this is likely a sequencing read error. Other DNA sequences in the sample encode the same CDR3. The chain uses TRDV1 and TRDJ1; weak D call: TRDD3 (5 bases). This CDR3 has 15 amino acids. Trimming took off 7 bases at V and 2 bases at J, with 17 bases between the two ends. Germline V gives CDR1 TSWWSYY, CDR2 QGS. The CDR3 bases are TGTGCTCTTGAGTGTTGCCTGGGAATTACCGATAAACTCATCTTT. Protein product: CALECCLGITDKLIF.